These T cell receptor beta chains were read from a single sample in a study of monozygotic twins with inflammatory bowel disease. TCRdb re-called the 5' RACE reads and catalogs CDR3 proteins one per entry, DNA excluded. The sample has more than 300,000 distinct CDR3 sequences. The sequencing input was blood. These receptors were taken from a human donor with ulcerative colitis or Crohn's disease, or a healthy co-twin of an affected twin (not recorded which). CDR3s include the opening cysteine and the closing phenylalanine or tryptophan. Fields, in order: V gene, J gene, CDR3 protein.

V: TRBV14
J: TRBJ1-2
CDR3: CASSQVGSGTERYGYTF

V: TRBV3-1
J: TRBJ2-1
CDR3: CASSVTAEQFF

V: TRBV7-2
J: TRBJ1-2
CDR3: CASNEFSGTHYGYTF

V: TRBV5-4
J: TRBJ1-1
CDR3: CASSLDQGTNTEAFF

V: TRBV7-2
J: TRBJ2-3
CDR3: CASSLKGLALGTDTQYF

V: TRBV20-1
J: TRBJ2-7
CDR3: CSARDPITATGSYEQYF

V: TRBV6-5
J: TRBJ2-1
CDR3: CASSTSGQVSNEQFF

V: TRBV6-6
J: TRBJ1-1
CDR3: CASSLPNTEAFF

V: TRBV6-5
J: TRBJ2-1
CDR3: CASSYGGEQFF

V: TRBV12-3/TRBV12-4
J: TRBJ2-1
CDR3: CASSSGARGAGYNEQFF

V: TRBV20-1
J: TRBJ2-4
CDR3: CSARLAGANIQYF

V: TRBV27
J: TRBJ2-7
CDR3: CASSLSYLYEQYF

V: TRBV28
J: TRBJ2-7
CDR3: CASTTGDSIYEQYF

V: TRBV6-2/TRBV6-3
J: TRBJ2-7
CDR3: CATQTEDSPGYF

V: TRBV5-6
J: TRBJ2-7
CDR3: CASSLVLDEQYF

V: TRBV20-1
J: TRBJ2-5
CDR3: CSAIPGQGNIQTQYF

V: TRBV4-3
J: TRBJ1-5
CDR3: CASSQDRQYGQPQHF

V: TRBV30
J: TRBJ1-1
CDR3: CAWSVLKSGTWGASGTEAFF